This T cell receptor beta chain appears in the sequencing data of a study of blood T cell repertoires in COVID-19. Germline CDR1 reads SGHDT; CDR2 reads YYEEEE. V lost 4 bases to trimming and J lost 4 bases; unmatched junction nucleotides: 5. This CDR3 is 14 amino acids long. TCRdb keeps only in-frame clones here, not all; method: immunoSEQ multiplex PCR. The profile shows more than 60,000 clones, about nine tenths of them singletons. This chain links TRBV5-6 with TRBJ1-2; 9 bases match TRBD1. The clonotype originates from a woman aged 55-69 years with COVID-19, enrolled during active disease. The sample consisted of peripheral blood. CDR3 nucleotides: TGTGCCAGCAGCCGGGGACAGGGTAGCTATGGCTACACCTTC. It specifies CASSRGQGSYGYTF.